The 14 T cell receptor beta chains in this list originate from one sample, sequenced in a study of cytomegalovirus exposure and HLA in healthy donors. The PCR was carried out with 60 Vbeta primers and 13 Jbeta primers. Sequencing was performed with immunoSEQ multiplex PCR; in TCRdb, only in-frame clones are kept and a portion is missing. Found here are around 210,000 clones, roughly 78% of them singletons; the top ten hold around 0.44%. Sequencing was done on a sample of PBMCs. The origin of the receptors is a boy aged 5 to 17 in good health and CMV-seronegative.

The chain joins TRBV5-4 to TRBJ1-5; D is ambiguous. The length of the CDR3 is 13 residues. The V gene's germline CDR1 is SGHNT and CDR2 YYREEE (reference sequence). The V end was cut by 9 bases, the J end by 4 bases, with 14 bases between. CDR3 DNA sequence: TGTGCCACCTCGGGAGGGATGAATCAGCCCCAGCATTTT. It yields the protein CATSGGMNQPQHF. Full variable domain (missing parts from reference TRBV5-4 and TRBJ1-5): ETGVTQSPTHLIKTRGQQVTLRCSSQSGHNTVSWYQQALGQGPQFIFQYYREEENGRGNFPPRFSGLQFPNYSSELNVNALELDDSALYLCATSGGMNQPQHFGDGTRLSIL.

The chain recombines TRBV30 with TRBJ1-1; D perhaps matches TRBD1 (5 bases). CDR3 size: 15 residues. Germline lookup yields CDR1 GTSNPN and CDR2 SVGIG (reference sequence). The germline V and J ends were trimmed by 0 bases and 3 bases, with 14 bases remaining between them. CDR3 sequence: CAWSVGPIGDTEAFF. The CDR3 region has the DNA TGTGCCTGGAGTGTAGGGCCCATAGGGGACACTGAAGCTTTCTTT.

V usage is TRBV2 and J usage is TRBJ1-3; tentatively, D is TRBD1 (6 bases). Trimming stripped 4 bases from V and 0 bases from J, with 10 bases between. Germline V gene sequence: CDR1 SNHLY, CDR2 FYNNEI. CDR3 length: 15 amino acids. CDR3 sequence reads: CASSVTGNSGNTIYF. CDR3 sequence (DNA): TGTGCCAGCAGTGTGACAGGAAACTCTGGAAACACCATATATTTT.

The chain carries TRBV27 and TRBJ2-1, with 16 bases identical to TRBD2. The germline V gene has CDR1 MNHEY and CDR2 SMNVEV (reference sequence). The CDR3 is made up of 16 amino acids. After removal of 5 bases from V and 6 bases from J, the junction contained 4 bases not matched to a gene. CDR3 protein: CASSPGTSGRGNEQFF. The CDR3 DNA reads as TGTGCCAGCAGTCCCGGGACTAGCGGGAGGGGCAATGAGCAGTTCTTC.

This clone was seen more than once but under ten times. This chain connects TRBV5-4 to TRBJ2-7; a weak D match, TRBD1 (6 bases). The CDR3 consists of 15 residues. Germline CDR1 and CDR2: SGHNT and YYREEE (reference sequence). Trimming stripped 2 bases from V and 0 bases from J, with 12 bases between. The DNA for the CDR3 is TGTGCCAGCAGCTTTACTCTGGACAGCTCCTACGAGCAGTACTTC. Translated: CASSFTLDSSYEQYF.

This clone was recorded only once. This rearrangement joins TRBV7-9 to TRBJ2-2; TRBD2 is a possible D gene (5 bases). The germline CDR1 and CDR2 sequences are SEHNR and FQNEAQ (reference sequence). This CDR3 spans 16 amino acids. V gave up 1 base and J gave up 4 bases, with 13 bases separating them. The CDR3 nucleotides are TGTGCCAGCAGCTTAGAAGCGGACCTCCTCACCGGGGAGCTGTTTTTT. It encodes CASSLEADLLTGELFF.

The V call is TRBV9, the J call TRBJ1-6; D not resolved. V lost 4 bases and J lost 10, with 27 bases in between. Per the germline V gene, CDR1 is SGDLS and CDR2 is YYNGEE. The CDR3 extends over 18 amino acids. CDR3 DNA: TGTGCCAGCAGCACCGGGCAGACGCCCGCCCGGCGGGGATCACCCCTCCACTTT. Residues: CASSTGQTPARRGSPLHF.

The gene calls are TRBV2 and TRBJ1-5, with a weak D call TRBD1 (5 bases). V dropped 4 bases and J dropped 5 bases, with 15 bases sitting between them. The CDR3 sequence is 15 residues long. Germline V gives CDR1 SNHLY, CDR2 FYNNEI. This chain's CDR3 is CASSGWEGEDQPQHF. The CDR3 DNA is TGTGCCAGCAGTGGTTGGGAAGGGGAGGATCAGCCCCAGCATTTT.

The chain is built from TRBV5-1 and TRBJ1-1; 7 bases agree with TRBD1. Germline V CDR1 and CDR2: SGHRS, YFSETQ. The CDR3 is 13 amino acids. V lost 7 bases to trimming and J lost 6 bases; unmatched junction nucleotides: 9. The CDR3 sequence: CASAQQGSPEAFF. Here the CDR3 DNA reads TGCGCCAGCGCACAACAGGGGAGCCCTGAAGCTTTCTTT. Looking up the rest from reference TRBV5-1 and TRBJ1-1 gives the full variable domain: KAGVTQTPRYLIKTRGQQVTLSCSPISGHRSVSWYQQTPGQGLQFLFEYFSETQRNKGNFPGRFSGRQFSNSRSEMNVSTLELGDSALYLCASAQQGSPEAFFGQGTRLTVV.

The chain joins TRBV5-6 to TRBJ1-2; D call uncertain. In germline, CDR1 is SGHDT, CDR2 YYEEEE. The CDR3 covers 14 residues. Trimming cost V 1 base and J 4 bases, with 11 bases left between them. The CDR3 DNA reads TGTGCCAGCAGCTTGAACATAATGCCCTATGGCTACACCTTC. It translates to CASSLNIMPYGYTF.

This clone has more than one count but fewer than ten. The missing conserved phenylalanine or tryptophan at the end of this CDR3 makes a read error likely. No DNA is shown, since the ends of the CDR3 on it are uncertain; the CDR3 is the one TCRdb lists. The chain is built from TRBV7-9 and TRBJ2-7; the table calls TRBD1, which could not be checked here. Germline CDR1 is SEHNR and CDR2 is FQNEAQ (reference sequence). The CDR3 is 11 amino acids long, termini counted. This CDR3 is CASSPTQTGAN.

This chain uses TRBV2 with TRBJ2-1, with TRBD1 matching over 11 bases. CDR1 SNHLY and CDR2 FYNNEI come from the germline V gene. V shed 7 bases, J shed 7 bases, and the junction held 9 bases outside the gene matches. The CDR3 spans 15 residues. The CDR3 reads CASNPGQGGFNEQFF. The CDR3 DNA follows: TGTGCCAGCAATCCGGGACAGGGGGGTTTTAATGAGCAGTTCTTC. Full variable domain (outside the CDR3, taken from reference TRBV2 and TRBJ2-1): EPEVTQTPSHQVTQMGQEVILRCVPISNHLYFYWYRQILGQKVEFLVSFYNNEISEKSEIFDDQFSVERPDGSNFTLKIRSTKLEDSAMYFCASNPGQGGFNEQFFGPGTRLTVL.

The rearrangement links TRBV29-1 to TRBJ2-1, with D possibly TRBD1 on 6 matching bases. Per the germline V gene, CDR1 is SQVTM and CDR2 is ANQGSEA. The CDR3 is 13 amino acids. V was trimmed by 2 bases and J by 5 bases, leaving 10 bases between them. CDR3: CSVEQDRHNEQFF. CDR3 DNA: TGCAGCGTTGAACAGGACAGACACAATGAGCAGTTCTTC.

This clone showed up just once. J is TRBJ1-1 and V is TRBV5-1; 7 bases line up with TRBD1. V gave up 1 base and J gave up 1 base; unmatched junction bases: 7. Looked up from germline, CDR1 is SGHRS and CDR2 is YFSETQ. The CDR3 loop spans 16 amino acids. The CDR3 coding sequence is TGCGCCAGCAGCTTGAAGCAGGGGGGTCGGAACACTGAAGCTTTCTTT. This codes for CASSLKQGGRNTEAFF.